Listed here are 4 T cell receptor beta chains from one sample, sequenced in a study of shared clonotypes between healthy human individuals. Naive CD8 cells comprised CD45RO-negative, CCR7-positively selected cells, excluding terminally differentiated effector memory CD45RA+ cells. The protocol was immunoSEQ multiplex PCR, while the TCRdb copy is restricted to in-frame clones and leaves out a portion. There are about 650,000 clones in the sample; 95% to 96% occur only once, and roughly 0.1% lies in the top ten. The sample taken for sequencing was naive CD8+ T cells sorted from blood. These receptors were collected from a woman in her 30s in good health.

The J gene is TRBJ2-1, the V gene TRBV9, with D possibly called TRBD1 or TRBD2 (6 bases each). Trimming removed 2 bases at V and 6 bases at J, with 15 bases between. CDR3 size: 15 residues. Germline CDR1 is SGDLS and CDR2 is YYNGEE. The CDR3 DNA reads TGTGCCAGCAGCGTGGGGAGAGGAGGGGGCAATGAGCAGTTCTTC. This sequence encodes CASSVGRGGGNEQFF.

The genes are TRBV5-5 and TRBJ2-7, with 12 bases fitting TRBD2. With 1 base clipped from V and 4 bases from J, the junction kept 3 bases outside the gene matches. The CDR3 runs 15 residues. Germline assignment: CDR1 SGHKS and CDR2 YYEKEE (reference sequence). CDR3 DNA sequence: TGTGCCAGCAGCTTGTCGACTAGCGGGAGTTACGAGCAGTACTTC. Its protein product is CASSLSTSGSYEQYF. The entire variable domain, with the rest obtained from reference TRBV5-5 and TRBJ2-7, is as follows: DAGVTQSPTHLIKTRGQQVTLRCSPISGHKSVSWYQQVLGQGPQFIFQYYEKEERGRGNFPDRFSARQFPNYSSELNVNALLLGDSALYLCASSLSTSGSYEQYFGPGTRLTVT.

The chain combines TRBV7-3 with TRBJ2-7; D possibly uses TRBD1 or TRBD2 (5 bases each). Germline lookup yields CDR1 SGHTA and CDR2 FQGTGA. CDR3 length: 14 residues. Trimming took off 3 bases at V and 2 bases at J, with 11 bases between the two ends. The CDR3 spells CASSFGDGAYEQYF. In nucleotides, the CDR3 is TGTGCCAGCAGCTTCGGGGACGGAGCCTACGAGCAGTACTTC.

V usage is TRBV29-1 and J usage is TRBJ2-1; D not resolved. Trimming took off 7 bases at V and 3 bases at J, with 7 bases between the two ends. Germline CDR1 is SQVTM and CDR2 is ANQGSEA. The CDR3 consists of 11 residues. The CDR3 reads CSARVYNEQFF. The DNA of the CDR3 is TGCAGCGCCAGAGTCTACAATGAGCAGTTCTTC.